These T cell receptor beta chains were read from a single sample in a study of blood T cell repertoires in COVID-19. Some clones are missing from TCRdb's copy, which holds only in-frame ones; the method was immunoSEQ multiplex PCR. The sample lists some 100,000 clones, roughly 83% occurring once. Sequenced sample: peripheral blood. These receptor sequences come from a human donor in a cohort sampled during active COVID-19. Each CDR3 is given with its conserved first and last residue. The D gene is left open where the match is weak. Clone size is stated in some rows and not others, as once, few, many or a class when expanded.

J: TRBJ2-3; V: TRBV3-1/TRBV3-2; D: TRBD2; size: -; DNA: TGTGCCAGCACCCCAAGGAAGGTAGCGGGAGCTGATACGCAGTATTTT; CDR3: CASTPRKVAGADTQYF
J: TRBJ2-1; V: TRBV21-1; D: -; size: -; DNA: TGTGCCAGCAGCAATCGGGGAGTCGCACCAACCTACAATGAGCAGTTCTTC; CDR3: CASSNRGVAPTYNEQFF
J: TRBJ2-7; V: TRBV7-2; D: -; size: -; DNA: TGTGCCAGCAGCTCCCCTGGGGCGTCCTACGAGCAGTACTTC; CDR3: CASSSPGASYEQYF
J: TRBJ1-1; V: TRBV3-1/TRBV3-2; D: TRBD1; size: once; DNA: TGTGCCAGCAGCTTTGCCCACCGACAGGGGGTGAAGGTTCGGAACACTGAAGCTTTCTTT; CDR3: CASSFAHRQGVKVRNTEAFF
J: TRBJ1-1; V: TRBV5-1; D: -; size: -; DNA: TGCGCCAGCAGCTTGGCAAGGGGGGGGCGGACTGAAGCTTTCTTT; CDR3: CASSLARGGRTEAFF
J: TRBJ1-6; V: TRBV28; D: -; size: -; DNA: TGTGCCAGCAGTTCAGAGGAAAGCTCCTATAATTCACCCCTCCACTTT; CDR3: CASSSEESSYNSPLHF
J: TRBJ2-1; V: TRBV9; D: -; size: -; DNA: TGTGCCAGCAGCGTCAGCGGAGGGAATGAGCAGTTCTTC; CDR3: CASSVSGGNEQFF
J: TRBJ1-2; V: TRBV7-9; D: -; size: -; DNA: TGTGCCAGCAGGGGAGGCTCGGAGCCGGGCTACACCTTC; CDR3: CASRGGSEPGYTF
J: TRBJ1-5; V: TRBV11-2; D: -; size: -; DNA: TGTGCCAGCAGCGCCCGGGACACTAATCAGCCCCAGCATTTT; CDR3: CASSARDTNQPQHF
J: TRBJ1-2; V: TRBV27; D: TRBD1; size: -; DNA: TGTGCCAGCAGCAAGACAGGGGGCGTCTATGGCTACACCTTC; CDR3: CASSKTGGVYGYTF
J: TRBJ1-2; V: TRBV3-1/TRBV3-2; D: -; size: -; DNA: TGTGCCAGCAGCCAAGAAAGGTACTACAGGGTGGTCGGGGGCTACACCTTC; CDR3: CASSQERYYRVVGGYTF
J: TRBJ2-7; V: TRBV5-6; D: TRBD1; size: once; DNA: TGTGCCAGCAGCTTAGGGACAGGGGCCTACGAGCAGTACTTC; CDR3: CASSLGTGAYEQYF
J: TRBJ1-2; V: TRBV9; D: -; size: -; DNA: TGTGCCAGCAGCGTAGGGCCTACTTACGGGGGCTATGGCTACACCTTC; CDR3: CASSVGPTYGGYGYTF
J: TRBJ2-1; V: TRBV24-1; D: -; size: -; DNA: TGTGCCACCAGTCAAGGGGGCAATGAGCAGTTCTTC; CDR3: CATSQGGNEQFF
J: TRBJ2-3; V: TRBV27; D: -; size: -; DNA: TGTGCCAGCGAGCTAGCAGGCTCGCAGTATTTT; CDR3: CASELAGSQYF
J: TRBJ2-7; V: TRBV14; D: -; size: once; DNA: TGCGCCAGCAGCCATGGAACAGGGTTTGAGCAGTACTTC; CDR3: CASSHGTGFEQYF
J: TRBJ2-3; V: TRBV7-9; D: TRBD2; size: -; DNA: TGTGCCAGCAGCTTAGCGAGGGGAGGACTAGTGGGAATCGATACGCAGTATTTT; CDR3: CASSLARGGLVGIDTQYF
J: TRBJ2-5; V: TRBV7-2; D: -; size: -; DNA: TGTGCCAGCAGCTTAACGGGAGTAAGGGAGACCCAGTACTTC; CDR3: CASSLTGVRETQYF
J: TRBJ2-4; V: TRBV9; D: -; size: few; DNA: TGTGCCAGCAGCGTAGTAGGAGGGGTGGGAAACATTCAGTACTTC; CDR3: CASSVVGGVGNIQYF
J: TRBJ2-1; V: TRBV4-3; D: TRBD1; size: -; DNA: TGCGCCAGCAGCCAAGATACCAGGACAGGGAGTGGTGAGCAGTTCTTC; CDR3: CASSQDTRTGSGEQFF
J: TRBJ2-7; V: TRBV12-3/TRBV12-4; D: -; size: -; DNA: TGTGCCAGCAGTCTAAATGGGGGGACCGAGCAGTACTTC; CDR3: CASSLNGGTEQYF
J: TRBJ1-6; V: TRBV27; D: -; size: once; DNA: TGTGCCAGCGCACGGGAACGAAATTCACCCCTCCACTTT; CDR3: CASARERNSPLHF